This T cell receptor beta chain was sequenced for a study of Graves' ophthalmopathy and Graves' hyperthyroidism. Study-level results: Blood also contained most of the expanded thyroid clonotypes above 0.001 frequency. Ophthalmopathy progression prediction by the model yielded a sensitivity of approximately 68% and a specificity of just over 72%.

Diagnoses were established from clinical symptoms, serum thyroxine, TRAb, thyroid ultrasound and orbital computed tomography. As the starting material, around 9.1 ml of fresh peripheral blood yielded the PBMCs. CDR3 size: 17 residues. Germline-derived CDR1 and CDR2 are ENHRY and SYGVKD. J gave up 0 bases and V 6 bases, and 8 bases lay outside the gene matches. There are many counts of this clonotype. The antigen is not known. Amplification of the TCR beta CDR3 regions used RNA transcripts (as template). HTBI primers served in a first-round RT-PCR, which a second-round multiplex PCR followed. TCRdb re-derived calls from the multiplex PCR reads in MiXCR, one entry per CDR3 protein. The sample yields about 700,000 distinct CDR3 sequences, 40% seen once.

This TCR was sampled from an adult man with Graves' ophthalmopathy. Input material: peripheral blood. The gene calls are TRBV10-3 and TRBJ2-6, with 7 bases fitting TRBD1. CDR3 sequence reads: CAIRDMTGPSGANVLTF. DNA for the CDR3: TGTGCCATCAGGGATATGACAGGGCCCTCTGGGGCCAACGTCCTGACTTTC.